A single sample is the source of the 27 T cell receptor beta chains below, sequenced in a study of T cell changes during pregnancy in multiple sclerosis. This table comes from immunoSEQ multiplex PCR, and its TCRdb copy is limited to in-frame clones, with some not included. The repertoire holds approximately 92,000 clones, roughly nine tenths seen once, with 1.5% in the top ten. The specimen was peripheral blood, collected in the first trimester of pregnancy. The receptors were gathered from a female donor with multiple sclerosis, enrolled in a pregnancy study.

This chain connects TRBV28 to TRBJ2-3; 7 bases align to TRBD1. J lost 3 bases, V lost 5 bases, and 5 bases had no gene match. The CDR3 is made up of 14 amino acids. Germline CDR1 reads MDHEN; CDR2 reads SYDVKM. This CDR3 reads CASSKQGSTDTQYF. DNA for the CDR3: TGTGCCAGCAGTAAACAGGGGAGTACAGATACGCAGTATTTT.

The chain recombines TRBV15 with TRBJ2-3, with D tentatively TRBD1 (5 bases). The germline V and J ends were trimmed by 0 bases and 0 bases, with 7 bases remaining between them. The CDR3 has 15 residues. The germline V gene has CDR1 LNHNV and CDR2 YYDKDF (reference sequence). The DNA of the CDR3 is TGTGCCACCAGCAGAGAGCAGGGAAGCACAGATACGCAGTATTTT. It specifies CATSREQGSTDTQYF.

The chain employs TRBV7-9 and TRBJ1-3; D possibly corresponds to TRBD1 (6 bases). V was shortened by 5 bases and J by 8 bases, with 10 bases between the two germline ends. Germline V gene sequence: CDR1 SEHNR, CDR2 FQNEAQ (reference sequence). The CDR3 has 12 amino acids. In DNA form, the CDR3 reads TGTGCCAGCAGCCCCCAGGGGCACACCATATATTTT. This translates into CASSPQGHTIYF.

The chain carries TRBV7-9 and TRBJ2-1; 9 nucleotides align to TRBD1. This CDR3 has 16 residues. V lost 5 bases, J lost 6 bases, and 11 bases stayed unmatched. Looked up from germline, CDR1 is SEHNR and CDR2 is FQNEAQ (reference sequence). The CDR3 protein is CASSKPGTGLPNEQFF. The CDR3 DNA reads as TGTGCCAGCAGCAAGCCCGGGACAGGGTTACCCAATGAGCAGTTCTTC. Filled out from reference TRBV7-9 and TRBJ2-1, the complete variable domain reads DTGVSQNPRHKITKRGQNVTFRCDPISEHNRLYWYRQTLGQGPEFLTYFQNEAQLEKSRLLSDRFSAERPKGSFSTLEIQRTEQGDSAMYLCASSKPGTGLPNEQFFGPGTRLTVL.

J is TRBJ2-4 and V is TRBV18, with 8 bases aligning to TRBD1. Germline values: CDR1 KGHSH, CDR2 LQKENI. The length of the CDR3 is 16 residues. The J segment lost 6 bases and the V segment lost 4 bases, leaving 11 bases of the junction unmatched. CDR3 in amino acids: CASSRKSIQGGNIQYF. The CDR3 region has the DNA TGTGCCAGCTCACGTAAGAGTATACAGGGGGGAAACATTCAGTACTTC.

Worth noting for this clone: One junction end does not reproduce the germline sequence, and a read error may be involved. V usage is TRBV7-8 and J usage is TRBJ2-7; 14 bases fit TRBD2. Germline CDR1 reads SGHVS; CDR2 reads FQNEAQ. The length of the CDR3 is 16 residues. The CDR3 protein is CASSLEAPGLAGENHF. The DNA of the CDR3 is TGTGCCAGCAGCTTAGAAGCTCCGGGACTAGCGGGAGAAAACCACTTC.

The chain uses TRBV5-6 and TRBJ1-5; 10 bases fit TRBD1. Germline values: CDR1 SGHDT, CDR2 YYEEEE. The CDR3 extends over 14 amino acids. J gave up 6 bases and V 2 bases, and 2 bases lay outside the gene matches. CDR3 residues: CASSFRDRGQPQHF. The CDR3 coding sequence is TGTGCCAGCAGCTTCCGGGACAGGGGTCAGCCCCAGCATTTT. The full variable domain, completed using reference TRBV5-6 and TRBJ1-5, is DAGVTQSPTHLIKTRGQQVTLRCSPKSGHDTVSWYQQALGQGPQFIFQYYEEEERQRGNFPDRFSGHQFPNYSSELNVNALLLGDSALYLCASSFRDRGQPQHFGDGTRLSIL.

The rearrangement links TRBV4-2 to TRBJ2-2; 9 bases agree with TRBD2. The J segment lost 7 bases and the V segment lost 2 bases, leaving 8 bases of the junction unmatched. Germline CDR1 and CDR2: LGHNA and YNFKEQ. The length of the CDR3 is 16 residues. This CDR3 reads CASSQIAGVTGGELFF. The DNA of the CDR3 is TGTGCCAGCAGCCAAATAGCGGGAGTTACGGGCGGGGAGCTGTTTTTT.

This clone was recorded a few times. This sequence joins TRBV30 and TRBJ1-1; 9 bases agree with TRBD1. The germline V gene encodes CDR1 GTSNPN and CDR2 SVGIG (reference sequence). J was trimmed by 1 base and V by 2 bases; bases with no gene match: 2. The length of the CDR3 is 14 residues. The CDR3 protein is CAWSLTGGNTEAFF. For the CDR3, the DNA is TGTGCCTGGAGTTTGACAGGGGGGAACACTGAAGCTTTCTTT.

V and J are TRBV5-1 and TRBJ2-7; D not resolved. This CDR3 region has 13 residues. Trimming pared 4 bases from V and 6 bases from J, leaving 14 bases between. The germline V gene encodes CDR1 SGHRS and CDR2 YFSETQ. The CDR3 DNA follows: TGCGCCAGCAGCGTGTCGGTTAGGAGCGAGCAGTACTTC. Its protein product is CASSVSVRSEQYF.

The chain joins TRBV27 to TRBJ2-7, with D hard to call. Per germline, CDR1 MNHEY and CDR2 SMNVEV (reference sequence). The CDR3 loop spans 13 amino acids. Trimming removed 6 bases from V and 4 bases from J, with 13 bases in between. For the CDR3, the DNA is TGTGCCAGCAGGTACTCCTCCTCATACGAGCAGTACTTC. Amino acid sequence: CASRYSSSYEQYF.

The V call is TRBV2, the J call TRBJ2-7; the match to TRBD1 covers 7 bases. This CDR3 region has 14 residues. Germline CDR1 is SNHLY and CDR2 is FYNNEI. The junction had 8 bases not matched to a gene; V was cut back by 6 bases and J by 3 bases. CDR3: CASRRDGQVYEQYF. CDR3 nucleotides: TGTGCCAGCAGGAGGGACGGACAGGTCTACGAGCAGTACTTC.

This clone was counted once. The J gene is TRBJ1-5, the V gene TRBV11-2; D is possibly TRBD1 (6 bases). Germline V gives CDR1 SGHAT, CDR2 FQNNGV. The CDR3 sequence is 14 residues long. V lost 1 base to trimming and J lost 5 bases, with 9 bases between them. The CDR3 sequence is CASSLGAGDQPQHF. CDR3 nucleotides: TGTGCCAGCAGCTTAGGGGCAGGGGATCAGCCCCAGCATTTT. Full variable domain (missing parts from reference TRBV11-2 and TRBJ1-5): EAGVAQSPRYKIIEKRQSVAFWCNPISGHATLYWYQQILGQGPKLLIQFQNNGVVDDSQLPKDRFSAERLKGVDSTLKIQPAKLEDSAVYLCASSLGAGDQPQHFGDGTRLSIL.

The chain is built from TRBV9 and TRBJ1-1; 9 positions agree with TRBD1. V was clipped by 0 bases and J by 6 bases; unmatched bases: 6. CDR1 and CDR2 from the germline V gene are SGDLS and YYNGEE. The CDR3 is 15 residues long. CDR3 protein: CASSVAGTGNAEAFF. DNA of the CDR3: TGTGCCAGCAGCGTAGCCGGGACAGGGAATGCTGAAGCTTTCTTT.

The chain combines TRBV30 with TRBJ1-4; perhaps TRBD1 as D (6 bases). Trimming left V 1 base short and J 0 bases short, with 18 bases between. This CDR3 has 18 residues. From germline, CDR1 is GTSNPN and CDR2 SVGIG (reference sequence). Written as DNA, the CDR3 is TGTGCCTGGAGTGGACAGTGGGGGCTCGGGGCAACTAATGAAAAACTGTTTTTT. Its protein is CAWSGQWGLGATNEKLFF.

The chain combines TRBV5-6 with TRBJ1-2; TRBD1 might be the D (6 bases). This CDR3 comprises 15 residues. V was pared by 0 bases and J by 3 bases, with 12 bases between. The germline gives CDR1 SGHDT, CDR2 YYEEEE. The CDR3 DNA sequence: TGTGCCAGCAGCTTGGCAGGGGCGCCCCACTATGGCTACACCTTC. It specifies CASSLAGAPHYGYTF.

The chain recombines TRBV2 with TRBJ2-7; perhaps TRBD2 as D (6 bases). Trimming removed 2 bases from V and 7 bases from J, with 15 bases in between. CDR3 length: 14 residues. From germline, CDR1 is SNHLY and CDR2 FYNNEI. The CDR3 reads CASSETGVTLEQYF. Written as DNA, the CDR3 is TGTGCCAGCAGTGAAACGGGAGTAACTTTAGAGCAGTACTTC. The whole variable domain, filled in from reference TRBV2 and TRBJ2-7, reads EPEVTQTPSHQVTQMGQEVILRCVPISNHLYFYWYRQILGQKVEFLVSFYNNEISEKSEIFDDQFSVERPDGSNFTLKIRSTKLEDSAMYFCASSETGVTLEQYFGPGTRLTVT.

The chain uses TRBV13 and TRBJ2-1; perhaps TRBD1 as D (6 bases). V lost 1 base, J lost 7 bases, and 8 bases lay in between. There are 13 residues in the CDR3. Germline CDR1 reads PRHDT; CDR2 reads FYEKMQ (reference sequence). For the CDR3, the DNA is TGTGCCAGCAGCTTAGATAGGGGGAATGAGCAGTTCTTC. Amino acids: CASSLDRGNEQFF.

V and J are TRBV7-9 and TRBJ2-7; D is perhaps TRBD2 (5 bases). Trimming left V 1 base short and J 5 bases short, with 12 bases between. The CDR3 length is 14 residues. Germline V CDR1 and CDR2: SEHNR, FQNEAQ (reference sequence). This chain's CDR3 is CASSLGAGLHEQYF. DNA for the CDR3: TGTGCCAGCAGCTTAGGGGCGGGTCTCCACGAGCAGTACTTC.

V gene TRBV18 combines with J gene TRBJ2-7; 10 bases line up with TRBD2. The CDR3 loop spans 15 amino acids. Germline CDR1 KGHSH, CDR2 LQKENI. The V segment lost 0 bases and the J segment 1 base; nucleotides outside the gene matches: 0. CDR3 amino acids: CASSPPTSGSYEQYF. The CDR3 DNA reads TGTGCCAGCTCACCACCGACTAGCGGGTCCTACGAGCAGTACTTC. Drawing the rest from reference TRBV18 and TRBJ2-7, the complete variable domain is NAGVMQNPRHLVRRRGQEARLRCSPMKGHSHVYWYRQLPEEGLKFMVYLQKENIIDESGMPKERFSAEFPKEGPSILRIQQVVRGDSAAYFCASSPPTSGSYEQYFGPGTRLTVT.

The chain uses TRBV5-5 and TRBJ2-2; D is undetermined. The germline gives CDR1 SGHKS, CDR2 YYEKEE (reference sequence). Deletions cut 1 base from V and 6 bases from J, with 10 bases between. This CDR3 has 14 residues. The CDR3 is CASSLIGTPGELFF. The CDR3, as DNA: TGTGCCAGCAGCTTGATTGGTACACCCGGGGAGCTGTTTTTT.

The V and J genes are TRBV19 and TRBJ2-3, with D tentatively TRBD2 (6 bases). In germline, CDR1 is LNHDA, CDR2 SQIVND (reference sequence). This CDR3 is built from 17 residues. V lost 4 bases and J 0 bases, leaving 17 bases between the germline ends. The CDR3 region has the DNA TGTGCCAGTAGTACCGGTCACCACGGGGGTAGCACAGATACGCAGTATTTT. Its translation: CASSTGHHGGSTDTQYF.

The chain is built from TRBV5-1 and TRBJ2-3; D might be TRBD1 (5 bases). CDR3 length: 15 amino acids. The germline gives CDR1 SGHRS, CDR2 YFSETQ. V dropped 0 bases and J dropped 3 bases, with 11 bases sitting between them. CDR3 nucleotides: TGCGCCAGCAGCTTGGAGGTAGGGGCAACAGATACGCAGTATTTT. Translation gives CASSLEVGATDTQYF.

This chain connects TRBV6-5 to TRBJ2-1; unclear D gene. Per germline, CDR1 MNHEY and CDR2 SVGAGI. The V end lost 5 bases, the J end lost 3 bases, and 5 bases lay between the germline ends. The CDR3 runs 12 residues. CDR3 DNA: TGTGCCAGCAGTGTTAGCTACAATGAGCAGTTCTTC. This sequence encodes CASSVSYNEQFF.

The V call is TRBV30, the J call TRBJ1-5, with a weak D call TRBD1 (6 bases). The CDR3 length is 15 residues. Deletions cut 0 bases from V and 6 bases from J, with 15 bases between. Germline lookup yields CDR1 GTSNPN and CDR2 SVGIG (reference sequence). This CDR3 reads CAWSVLMGAPQPQHF. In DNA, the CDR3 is TGTGCCTGGAGTGTTCTCATGGGGGCGCCTCAGCCCCAGCATTTT.

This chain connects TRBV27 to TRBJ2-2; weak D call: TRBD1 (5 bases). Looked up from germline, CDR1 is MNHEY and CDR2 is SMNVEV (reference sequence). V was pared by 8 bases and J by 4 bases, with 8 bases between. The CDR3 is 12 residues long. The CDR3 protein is CASGAFTGELFF. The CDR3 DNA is TGTGCCAGCGGGGCTTTCACCGGGGAGCTGTTTTTT.

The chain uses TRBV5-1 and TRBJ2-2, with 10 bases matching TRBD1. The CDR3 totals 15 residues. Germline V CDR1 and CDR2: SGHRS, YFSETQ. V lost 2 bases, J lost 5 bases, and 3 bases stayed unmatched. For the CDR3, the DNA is TGCGCCAGCAGCTTCGGACAGGGGGGGACCGGGGAGCTGTTTTTT. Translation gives CASSFGQGGTGELFF.